One and the same sample provided the 30 T cell receptor beta chains below, sequenced in a study of blood T cell repertoires in COVID-19. Here immunoSEQ multiplex PCR was the method, and the copy in TCRdb shows in-frame clones only, minus some. This repertoire shows 400,000 to 500,000 clones, roughly 90% found once; its top ten account for roughly 1.9%. Sequencing was done on a sample of PBMCs or T cells enriched from blood (not recorded which). The receptor set was obtained from a woman in her thirties or forties who had recovered from COVID-19.

The gene calls are TRBV27 and TRBJ2-1, with TRBD1 matching 7 bases. With V trimmed by 4 bases and J by 2 bases, 8 bases remained unmatched. CDR1 is MNHEY, CDR2 SMNVEV, per germline (reference sequence). The CDR3 has 16 residues. CDR3 bases: TGTGCCAGCAGTTGGTTGGTCGGGACAGCCTACAATGAGCAGTTCTTC. Its translation is CASSWLVGTAYNEQFF.

This rearrangement joins TRBV10-2 to TRBJ1-1; D remains ambiguous. This CDR3 spans 12 amino acids. Germline CDR1 and CDR2: WSHSY and SAAADI. Deletions cut 6 bases from V and 3 bases from J, with 8 bases between. This CDR3 is CASRPGDTEAFF. The CDR3 nucleotides read TGCGCCAGCAGACCCGGGGACACTGAAGCTTTCTTT.

The rearrangement joins TRBV6-5 to TRBJ2-3; perhaps TRBD2 as D (5 bases). The CDR3 totals 16 residues. Between the trimmed V and J ends, which lost 2 bases and 1 base, there was a span of 13 bases. Germline CDR1 and CDR2: MNHEY and SVGAGI. The CDR3 DNA reads TGTGCCAGCAGTTACCTTGTAGCGCGAGGCACAGATACGCAGTATTTT. It specifies CASSYLVARGTDTQYF.

The V and J genes are TRBV7-2 and TRBJ2-2, with TRBD2 matching over 12 bases. The junction had 3 bases not matched to a gene; V was cut back by 5 bases and J by 5 bases. In germline, CDR1 is SGHTA, CDR2 FQGNSA. This CDR3 comprises 15 residues. The CDR3, as DNA: TGTGCCAGCAGCGTCGGGACTAGCGGGACCGGGGAGCTGTTTTTT. It encodes CASSVGTSGTGELFF. The whole variable domain, remainder taken from reference TRBV7-2 and TRBJ2-2, is GAGVSQSPSNKVTEKGKDVELRCDPISGHTALYWYRQSLGQGLEFLIYFQGNSAPDKSGLPSDRFSAERTGGSVSTLTIQRTQQEDSAVYLCASSVGTSGTGELFFGEGSRLTVL.

The V call is TRBV7-6, the J call TRBJ2-5; 13 bases match TRBD2. The CDR3 loop spans 16 amino acids. Germline values: CDR1 SGHVS, CDR2 FNYEAQ. J gave up 4 bases and V 5 bases, and 7 bases lay outside the gene matches. The CDR3 loop is CASSPRTSGSRETQYF. The CDR3 DNA is TGTGCCAGCAGCCCACGGACTAGCGGGAGTCGAGAGACCCAGTACTTC.

J is TRBJ1-5 and V is TRBV6-2 or TRBV6-3, with 7 bases matching TRBD1. The CDR3 loop spans 20 amino acids. Germline values: CDR1 MNHEY, CDR2 SVGEGT. Trimming at V came to 4 bases and at J to 0 bases, leaving 18 bases not matched to a gene. The CDR3 nucleotides are TGTGCCAGCAGTTCAAGACCGGGACAGATCAGGACTAATAGCAATCAGCCCCAGCATTTT. Its translation is CASSSRPGQIRTNSNQPQHF.

The CDR3 protein is CASSPTGSEQYF. The CDR3 coding sequence is TGTGCCAGCAGCCCTACAGGGTCCGAGCAGTACTTC. J is TRBJ2-7 and V is TRBV11-3, with a possible D match to TRBD1 (6 bases). Germline CDR1 is SGHNT and CDR2 is YENEEA. Between the trimmed V and J ends, which lost 5 bases and 6 bases, there was a span of 11 bases. The CDR3 length is 12 residues.

V gene TRBV11-2 combines with J gene TRBJ2-5; D not certain. V was cut by 5 bases and J by 2 bases, with 3 bases left in between. The CDR3 runs 11 residues. CDR1 and CDR2 (germline): SGHAT, FQNNGV. This chain's CDR3 is CASSPQETQYF. In nucleotides, the CDR3 is TGTGCCAGCAGCCCACAAGAGACCCAGTACTTC.

This clone was observed a few times. V usage is TRBV5-6 and J usage is TRBJ2-5, with TRBD1 matching 11 bases. Per the germline V gene, CDR1 is SGHDT and CDR2 is YYEEEE. Trimming took 4 bases from V and 2 from J; bases not matched to a gene: 4. This CDR3 region has 15 residues. CDR3: CASSPGQGEQETQYF. The CDR3 DNA reads as TGTGCCAGCAGCCCGGGACAGGGGGAACAAGAGACCCAGTACTTC. Full variable domain (rest looked up from reference TRBV5-6 and TRBJ2-5): DAGVTQSPTHLIKTRGQQVTLRCSPKSGHDTVSWYQQALGQGPQFIFQYYEEEERQRGNFPDRFSGHQFPNYSSELNVNALLLGDSALYLCASSPGQGEQETQYFGPGTRLLVL.

The J gene is TRBJ1-2, the V gene TRBV7-2, with D possibly being TRBD1 (6 bases). Looked up from germline, CDR1 is SGHTA and CDR2 is FQGNSA. Trimming shortened V by 5 bases and J by 3 bases, and 13 bases separated the two germline ends. This CDR3 spans 14 amino acids. The CDR3 bases are TGTGCCAGCAGCCCGGACAGAAGTTACTATGGCTACACCTTC. It yields the protein CASSPDRSYYGYTF.

The chain has TRBV14 and TRBJ2-3; 7 bases are shared with TRBD1. Germline V gene data show CDR1 as SGHDN and CDR2 as FVKESK. The CDR3 has 18 residues. Trimming took 6 bases from V and 2 from J; bases not matched to a gene: 17. The CDR3 here is CASRLGTDATNITDTQYF. Written as DNA, the CDR3 is TGTGCCAGCAGACTAGGGACAGACGCTACGAATATCACAGATACGCAGTATTTT.

This chain links TRBV5-8 with TRBJ1-6; D is possibly TRBD1 (5 bases). The V end lost 2 bases, the J end lost 10 bases, and 13 bases lay between the germline ends. The CDR3 spans 14 residues. Germline CDR1 reads SGHTS; CDR2 reads YDEGEE. The CDR3, as DNA: TGTGCCAGCAGCTTTACGGGGGTTAGGTCACCCCTCCACTTT. Translating it yields CASSFTGVRSPLHF.

The chain couples TRBV7-9 to TRBJ2-5; D is perhaps TRBD2 (5 bases). The CDR3 runs 13 residues. Between the trimmed V and J ends, which lost 10 bases and 0 bases, there was a span of 12 bases. In germline, CDR1 is SEHNR, CDR2 FQNEAQ (reference sequence). CDR3 region: CATETGNQETQYF. The CDR3 region has the DNA TGTGCCACCGAAACCGGGAACCAAGAGACCCAGTACTTC.

The gene calls are TRBV6-1 and TRBJ2-1, with D possibly matching TRBD1 (6 bases). The germline CDR1 and CDR2 sequences are MNHNS and SASEGT. The CDR3 runs 15 residues. V dropped 3 bases and J dropped 2 bases, with 11 bases sitting between them. In nucleotides, the CDR3 is TGTGCCAGCAGTGAGGCCGACAGGACCTACAATGAGCAGTTCTTC. Protein: CASSEADRTYNEQFF.

The rearrangement links TRBV7-2 to TRBJ1-1; a weak D match, TRBD1 (6 bases). Trimming cost V 4 bases and J 5 bases, with 14 bases left between them. Looked up from germline, CDR1 is SGHTA and CDR2 is FQGNSA. This CDR3 is built from 14 residues. This CDR3 is CASSSTGSRTEAFF. CDR3 in DNA: TGTGCCAGCAGCTCTACAGGGTCTCGAACTGAAGCTTTCTTT.

J is TRBJ2-3 and V is TRBV5-1, with TRBD2 identical over 9 bases. V was clipped by 3 bases and J by 6 bases; unmatched bases: 8. In germline, CDR1 is SGHRS, CDR2 YFSETQ. This CDR3 region has 15 residues. The CDR3 DNA follows: TGCGCCAGCAGCTACTTAGCGGGAGATGGGGATACGCAGTATTTT. Protein sequence: CASSYLAGDGDTQYF.

This clone was detected only a few times. J is TRBJ1-1 and V is TRBV6-2 or TRBV6-3, with 7 bases lining up with TRBD1. Trimming at V came to 3 bases and at J to 0 bases, leaving 13 bases not matched to a gene. CDR3 size: 18 residues. Germline CDR1 MNHEY, CDR2 SVGEGT. The chain's CDR3 is CASSYQLLGQVLNTEAFF. The CDR3 nucleotides read TGTGCCAGCAGTTATCAGTTATTAGGACAGGTGTTGAACACTGAAGCTTTCTTT.

The rearrangement links TRBV7-9 to TRBJ1-1, with a weak D call TRBD1 (5 bases). Per germline, CDR1 SEHNR and CDR2 FQNEAQ (reference sequence). This CDR3 region has 15 residues. Trimming removed 4 bases from V and 5 bases from J, with 17 bases in between. This CDR3 reads CASSSLAGVWTEAFF. The CDR3 nucleotides read TGTGCCAGCAGCTCCCTCGCGGGGGTTTGGACTGAAGCTTTCTTT. Based on the CDR3 plus reference TRBV7-9 and TRBJ1-1, the full variable domain is DTGVSQNPRHKITKRGQNVTFRCDPISEHNRLYWYRQTLGQGPEFLTYFQNEAQLEKSRLLSDRFSAERPKGSFSTLEIQRTEQGDSAMYLCASSSLAGVWTEAFFGQGTRLTVV.

The chain couples TRBV7-9 to TRBJ2-2; D might be TRBD2 (5 bases). The CDR3 loop spans 16 amino acids. Germline V lookup: CDR1 SEHNR, CDR2 FQNEAQ (reference sequence). The ends were cut back, 3 bases at V and 2 bases at J, with 13 bases in the middle. DNA of the CDR3: TGTGCCAGCAGCTTGCGTAACGGGATTAACACCGGGGAGCTGTTTTTT. This codes for CASSLRNGINTGELFF.

The V and J genes are TRBV30 and TRBJ2-1; D is perhaps TRBD2 (7 bases). Germline V gives CDR1 GTSNPN, CDR2 SVGIG (reference sequence). The length of the CDR3 is 17 residues. The germline V and J ends were trimmed by 5 bases and 0 bases, with 20 bases remaining between them. CDR3 nucleotide sequence: TGTGCCTGGGAGGGGGGGACTGGACGCAGCTCCTACAATGAGCAGTTCTTC. It specifies CAWEGGTGRSSYNEQFF. Together with reference TRBV30 and TRBJ2-1, the CDR3 gives the full variable domain: SQTIHQWPATLVQPVGSPLSLECTVEGTSNPNLYWYRQAAGRGLQLLFYSVGIGQISSEVPQNLSASRPQDRQFILSSKKLLLSDSGFYLCAWEGGTGRSSYNEQFFGPGTRLTVL.

The J gene is TRBJ2-2, the V gene TRBV9; 7 bases are shared with TRBD2. With V trimmed by 0 bases and J by 0 bases, 5 bases remained unmatched. Germline V gene sequence: CDR1 SGDLS, CDR2 YYNGEE. CDR3 size: 17 residues. CDR3 region: CASSVGISGSNTGELFF. CDR3 sequence (DNA): TGTGCCAGCAGCGTAGGGATTAGCGGGTCGAACACCGGGGAGCTGTTTTTT.

This chain links TRBV4-3 with TRBJ1-6; D is possibly TRBD1 (5 bases). Trimming pared 1 base from V and 6 bases from J, leaving 28 bases between. The CDR3 totals 21 residues. Germline lookup yields CDR1 LGHNA and CDR2 YSLEER. In DNA, the CDR3 is TGCGCCAGCAGCCAAGGTCCCCCCGGGTCGGGGAGGGGTTCGGGTAATTCACCCCTCCACTTT. It codes for CASSQGPPGSGRGSGNSPLHF.

The J gene is TRBJ1-1, the V gene TRBV12-3 or TRBV12-4; D possibly corresponds to TRBD1 (5 bases). The CDR3 is 13 amino acids. Trimming shortened V by 5 bases and J by 0 bases, and 7 bases separated the two germline ends. The CDR3 DNA reads TGTGCCAGCAGTCCAGGGTTGAACACTGAAGCTTTCTTT. It translates to CASSPGLNTEAFF.

The V call is TRBV5-4, the J call TRBJ2-5; 7 bases map to TRBD2. The CDR3 contains 15 residues. Germline CDR1 SGHNT, CDR2 YYREEE (reference sequence). The J segment lost 4 bases and the V segment lost 5 bases, leaving 11 bases of the junction unmatched. The CDR3 region is CASSRRMGRAETQYF. CDR3 bases: TGTGCCAGCAGTCGGCGTATGGGGAGGGCAGAGACCCAGTACTTC.

V gene TRBV9 combines with J gene TRBJ2-4, with D maybe TRBD1 (6 bases). This CDR3 comprises 14 residues. V lost 0 bases and J lost 8, with 12 bases in between. Germline loops: CDR1 SGDLS, CDR2 YYNGEE. The CDR3 sequence is CASSVGGGADIQYF. CDR3 nucleotides: TGTGCCAGCAGCGTAGGAGGGGGAGCCGACATTCAGTACTTC.

This chain joins TRBV7-2 and TRBJ2-1, with 9 nucleotides matching TRBD2. This CDR3 comprises 15 residues. The germline CDR1 and CDR2 sequences are SGHTA and FQGNSA. Unmatched junction bases numbered 11, after V lost 7 bases and J lost 7 bases. This CDR3 is CASTTATLAGNEQFF. CDR3 in DNA: TGTGCCAGCACGACCGCGACGCTAGCGGGGAATGAGCAGTTCTTC. The full variable domain, with the rest looked up from reference TRBV7-2 and TRBJ2-1, is GAGVSQSPSNKVTEKGKDVELRCDPISGHTALYWYRQSLGQGLEFLIYFQGNSAPDKSGLPSDRFSAERTGGSVSTLTIQRTQQEDSAVYLCASTTATLAGNEQFFGPGTRLTVL.

J is TRBJ2-2 and V is TRBV5-6, with D perhaps TRBD2 (6 bases). The CDR3 spans 17 residues. Germline loops: CDR1 SGHDT, CDR2 YYEEEE. V was pared by 1 base and J by 2 bases, with 15 bases between. CDR3 residues: CASSLMYWRGNTGELFF. The CDR3 bases are TGTGCCAGCAGCTTGATGTACTGGCGGGGTAACACCGGGGAGCTGTTTTTT. Using reference TRBV5-6 and TRBJ2-2 for the parts outside the CDR3, the full variable domain is DAGVTQSPTHLIKTRGQQVTLRCSPKSGHDTVSWYQQALGQGPQFIFQYYEEEERQRGNFPDRFSGHQFPNYSSELNVNALLLGDSALYLCASSLMYWRGNTGELFFGEGSRLTVL.

V gene TRBV19 combines with J gene TRBJ1-1; D perhaps matches TRBD1 (5 bases). Trimming removed 1 base from V and 1 base from J, with 10 bases in between. The germline gives CDR1 LNHDA, CDR2 SQIVND (reference sequence). The CDR3 is 15 residues long. The CDR3 reads CASSIASRENTEAFF. The DNA for the CDR3 is TGTGCCAGTAGTATAGCGTCCAGGGAGAACACTGAAGCTTTCTTT.

The chain couples TRBV6-1 to TRBJ2-6; 7 nucleotides match TRBD1. The length of the CDR3 is 17 residues. Germline CDR1 is MNHNS and CDR2 is SASEGT. The V segment lost 6 bases and the J segment 0 bases; nucleotides outside the gene matches: 8. For the CDR3, the DNA is TGTGCCAGCAGCGAACAGGGGCAGAGCTCTGGGGCCAACGTCCTGACTTTC. Translating it yields CASSEQGQSSGANVLTF.

The chain is built from TRBV7-2 and TRBJ1-5; tentatively, D is TRBD1 (6 bases). Germline-derived CDR1 and CDR2 are SGHTA and FQGNSA. The CDR3 contains 15 residues. V was shortened by 2 bases and J by 3 bases, with 11 bases between the two germline ends. The CDR3 region is CASSLSGQTNQPQHF. The CDR3 coding sequence is TGTGCCAGCAGCTTATCAGGACAGACCAATCAGCCCCAGCATTTT.